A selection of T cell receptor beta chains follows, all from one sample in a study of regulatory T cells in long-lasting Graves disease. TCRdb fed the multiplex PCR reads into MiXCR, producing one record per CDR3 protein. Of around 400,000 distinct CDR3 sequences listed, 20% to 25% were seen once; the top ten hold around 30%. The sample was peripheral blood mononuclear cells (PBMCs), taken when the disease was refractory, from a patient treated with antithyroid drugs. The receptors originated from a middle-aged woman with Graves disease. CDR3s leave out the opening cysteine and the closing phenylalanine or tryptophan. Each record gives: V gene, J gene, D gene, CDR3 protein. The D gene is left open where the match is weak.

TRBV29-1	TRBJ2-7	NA	SAGSSFNEQY
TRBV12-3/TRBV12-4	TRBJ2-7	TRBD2	ASGGGLAGLY
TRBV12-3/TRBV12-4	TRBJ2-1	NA	ASSQRYEQF
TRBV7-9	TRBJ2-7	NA	ASSLRGGSGIYEQY
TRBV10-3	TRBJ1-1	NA	AISEWTEAF
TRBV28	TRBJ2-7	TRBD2	ASSLGGGGASYEQY
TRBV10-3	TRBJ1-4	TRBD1	AISAGQRNEKLF
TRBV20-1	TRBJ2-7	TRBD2	SARPGLAAIPAGEQY
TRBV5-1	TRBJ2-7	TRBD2	ASSRTSGSSEQY
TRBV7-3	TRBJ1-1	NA	ASSLMAGSTEAF
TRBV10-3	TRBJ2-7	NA	AIGGGPGYEQY
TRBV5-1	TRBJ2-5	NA	ASSLESEVYQETQY
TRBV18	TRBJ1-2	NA	ASSEGRDYGYT
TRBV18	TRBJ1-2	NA	ASSEGQDYGYT
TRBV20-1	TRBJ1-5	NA	SVRQVNQPQH
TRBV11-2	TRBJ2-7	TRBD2	ASSLSGLAIISDSYEQY
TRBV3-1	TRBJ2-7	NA	ASSQVSGTYEQY
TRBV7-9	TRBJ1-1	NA	ASSPLLGQAYFMNTEAF
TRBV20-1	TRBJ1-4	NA	SARAWSSPGEKLF
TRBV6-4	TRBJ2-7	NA	ASRTDHYPYEQY
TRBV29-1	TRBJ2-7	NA	SVELDGYEQY
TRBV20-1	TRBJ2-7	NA	SASGRTYEQY
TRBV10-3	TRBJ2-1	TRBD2	AISDRLAGERSYNEQF
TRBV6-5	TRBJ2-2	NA	ASSYYSGTGELF
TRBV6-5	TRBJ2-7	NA	ASSFPTRIAINYEQY
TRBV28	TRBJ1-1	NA	ASSLSTQVEAF